The 6 T cell receptor beta chains listed next were all sequenced from one sample in a study of blood T cells in healthy people across ages. The second PCR ran about 6 to 12 cycles with a sample-barcoded 5' primer and J-beta primers. TCRdb used MiXCR to reprocess the 5' RACE reads, holding one entry per CDR3 protein. The sample holds 1.5 million to 2 million distinct CDR3 sequences, 40% to 55% seen once. The material sequenced was blood. Every receptor here comes from a woman in her forties in good health.

This clonotype was observed a few times. In nucleotides, the CDR3 is TGTGCCAGCAGCTTACAAGGGTTTTACGAAAAACTGTTTTTT. This codes for CASSLQGFYEKLFF. This chain links TRBV7-2 with TRBJ1-4; D not certain. Germline values: CDR1 SGHTA, CDR2 FQGNSA. The length of the CDR3 is 14 residues. The V gene lost 2 bases and the J gene lost 8 bases, with 12 bases spanning the gap.

The CDR3 DNA follows: TGCGCCAGCAGCCAACGACTAGCGGCCCAGGGTGATGAGCAGTTCTTC. It codes for CASSQRLAAQGDEQFF. The chain carries TRBV4-3 and TRBJ2-1; TRBD2 agrees at 9 bases. The CDR3 is 16 amino acids. The V gene's germline CDR1 is LGHNA and CDR2 YSLEER. V was clipped by 2 bases and J by 8 bases; unmatched bases: 10.

Remarks on this clonotype: A junction boundary mismatches the germline segment, possibly from a read error. This chain joins TRBV6-2 or TRBV6-3 and TRBJ1-2; D is unclear. The CDR3 is 14 amino acids. The V gene's germline CDR1 is MNHEY and CDR2 SVGEGT. CDR3 nucleotides: TGTGCCAGCACTTACAGAAAACCTAACTATGGCTACACCTTC. Protein product: CASTYRKPNYGYTF.

V gene TRBV6-2 or TRBV6-3 combines with J gene TRBJ1-6; D perhaps matches TRBD1 (5 bases). CDR1 and CDR2 (germline): MNHEY, SVGEGT. V was cut by 5 bases and J by 13 bases, with 18 bases left in between. The CDR3 extends over 14 amino acids. The CDR3, as DNA: TGTGCCAGCAGTAAACCCCGGGACGGCGTCCCCCTCCACTTT. This sequence encodes CASSKPRDGVPLHF.

A single count supports this clonotype. The chain uses TRBV7-3 and TRBJ1-2; 7 nucleotides match TRBD1. Losses at the gene ends were 2 bases for V and 4 bases for J; bases not matched to a gene: 7. This CDR3 has 15 amino acids. The germline V gene has CDR1 SGHTA and CDR2 FQGTGA. CDR3 amino acids: CASSLSGTAPYGYTF. In DNA, the CDR3 is TGTGCCAGCAGCTTATCTGGGACAGCTCCCTATGGCTACACCTTC. Variable domain in full (rest from reference TRBV7-3 and TRBJ1-2): GAGVSQTPSNKVTEKGKYVELRCDPISGHTALYWYRQSLGQGPEFLIYFQGTGAADDSGLPNDRFFAVRPEGSVSTLKIQRTERGDSAVYLCASSLSGTAPYGYTFGSGTRLTVV.

A single count supports this clonotype. V gene TRBV7-6 combines with J gene TRBJ2-3; TRBD2 matches at 8 bases. The germline gives CDR1 SGHVS, CDR2 FNYEAQ. This CDR3 spans 16 amino acids. V shed 4 bases and J 1 base; nucleotides not matched to a gene: 7. CDR3 sequence: CASSSFSGARTDTQYF. The CDR3 DNA reads as TGTGCCAGCAGCTCCTTTAGCGGGGCTCGCACAGATACGCAGTATTTT.